This note documents a single T cell receptor beta chain sequence. These data belong to a study of blood T cell repertoires in COVID-19. About the study: Collection of acute and convalescent COVID-19 samples took place in the United States, Italy and Spain. T cells, B-cell-depleted T cells, or PBMCs provided the cDNA or gDNA that served as material.

TCRdb's copy holds only in-frame clones and misses some; the assay was immunoSEQ multiplex PCR. The table has under 250,000 clones, around 86% seen once; the top ten hold 6% to 9%. The V gene end was trimmed by 4 bases and the J gene end by 2 bases; junction bases not matched to a gene: 3. Germline V gene data show CDR1 as SGHNT and CDR2 as YENEEA. The CDR3 has 14 residues. The chain carries TRBV11-3 and TRBJ2-7; 9 nucleotides agree with TRBD1. The source material was peripheral blood. This receptor was identified in a woman between 65 and 79 years old with active or convalescent COVID-19. Here the CDR3 reads CASSYGTGPYEQYF. The CDR3 DNA reads as TGTGCCAGCAGCTACGGGACAGGGCCCTACGAGCAGTACTTC.